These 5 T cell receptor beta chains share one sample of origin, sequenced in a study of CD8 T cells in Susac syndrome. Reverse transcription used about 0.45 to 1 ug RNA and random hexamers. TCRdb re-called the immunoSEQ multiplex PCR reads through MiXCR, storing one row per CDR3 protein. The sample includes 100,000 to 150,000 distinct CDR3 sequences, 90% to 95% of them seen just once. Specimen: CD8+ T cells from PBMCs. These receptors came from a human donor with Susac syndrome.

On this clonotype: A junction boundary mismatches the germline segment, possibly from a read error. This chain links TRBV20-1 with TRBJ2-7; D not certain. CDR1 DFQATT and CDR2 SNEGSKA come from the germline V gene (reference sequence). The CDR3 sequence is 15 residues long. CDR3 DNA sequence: TGCAGCGCTAGTCCCCTTAGCTCCGGCTCCTACGAGCAGTACTTC. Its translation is CSASPLSSGSYEQYF.

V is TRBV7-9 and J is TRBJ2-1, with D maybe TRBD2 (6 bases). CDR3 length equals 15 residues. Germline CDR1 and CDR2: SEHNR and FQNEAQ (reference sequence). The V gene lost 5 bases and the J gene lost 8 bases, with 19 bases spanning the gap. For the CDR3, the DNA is TGTGCCAGCAGCGCCGGCGGGATCATCGGAGATGAGCAGTTCTTC. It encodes CASSAGGIIGDEQFF.

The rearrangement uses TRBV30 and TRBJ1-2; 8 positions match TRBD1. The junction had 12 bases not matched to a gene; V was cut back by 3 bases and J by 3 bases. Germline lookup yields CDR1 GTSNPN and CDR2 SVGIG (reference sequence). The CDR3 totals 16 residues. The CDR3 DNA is TGTGCCTGGAGATCGGACAGGGCCGGGTTTTACTATGGCTACACCTTC. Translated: CAWRSDRAGFYYGYTF.

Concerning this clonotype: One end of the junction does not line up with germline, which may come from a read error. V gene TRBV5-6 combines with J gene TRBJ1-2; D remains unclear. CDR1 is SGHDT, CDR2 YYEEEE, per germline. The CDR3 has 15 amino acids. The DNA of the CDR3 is TGTGCCAGCAGCTTGTCTCGATCAGTACCCATTGGAAGGGCCTTC. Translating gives CASSLSRSVPIGRAF.

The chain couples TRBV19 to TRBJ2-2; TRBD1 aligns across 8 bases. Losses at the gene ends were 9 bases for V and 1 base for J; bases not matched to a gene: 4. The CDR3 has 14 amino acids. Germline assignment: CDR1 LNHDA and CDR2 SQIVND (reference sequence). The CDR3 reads CASAGTGNTGELFF. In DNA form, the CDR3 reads TGTGCCAGCGCCGGGACAGGGAACACCGGGGAGCTGTTTTTT.